A single sample is the source of the 13 T cell receptor beta chains below, sequenced in a study of chemoradiotherapy in HPV16-positive cancers. Sequencing used immunoSEQ multiplex PCR; TCRdb keeps in-frame clones, though not all of them. Of 9,000 or so clones listed, over 80% are singletons. This sample comprised blood, obtained from a patient who underwent chemoradiotherapy. All receptors derive from a human donor with HPV-associated anogenital cancer.

The rearrangement links TRBV18 to TRBJ2-1; D gene unclear. Per germline, CDR1 KGHSH and CDR2 LQKENI. This CDR3 has 13 residues. Deletions cut 3 bases from V and 0 bases from J, with 3 bases between. CDR3 in DNA: TGTGCCAGCTCACCTAGCTCCTACAATGAGCAGTTCTTC. Translated: CASSPSSYNEQFF.

This chain links TRBV10-1 with TRBJ2-2; TRBD1 might be the D (6 bases). Between the trimmed V and J ends, which lost 5 bases and 1 base, there was a span of 17 bases. Germline values: CDR1 WNHNN, CDR2 SYGVQD (reference sequence). The CDR3 has 17 amino acids. This CDR3 is CASSPDLDRKNTGELFF. CDR3 DNA sequence: TGCGCCAGCAGTCCGGACCTAGACAGGAAGAACACCGGGGAGCTGTTTTTT.

This clone occurred a few times. The CDR3 spells CASSPHYSNQPQHF. CDR3 DNA: TGTGCCAGCAGTCCGCACTATAGCAATCAGCCCCAGCATTTT. V and J are TRBV27 and TRBJ1-5; no definite D call. V lost 5 bases, J lost 0 bases, and 8 bases lay in between. CDR3 length equals 14 residues. Germline lookup yields CDR1 MNHEY and CDR2 SMNVEV (reference sequence).

V is TRBV12-5 and J is TRBJ1-2; D may be TRBD1 (5 bases). The germline V gene encodes CDR1 LGHNT and CDR2 FRNRAP. Trimming stripped 0 bases from V and 5 bases from J, with 19 bases between. The CDR3 runs to 17 residues. CDR3 sequence (DNA): TGTGCTAGTGGTTTGGTGCCCCTGGGCAGGGTCTTGTATGGCTACACCTTC. This sequence encodes CASGLVPLGRVLYGYTF.

The chain joins TRBV7-2 to TRBJ2-3, with 15 bases lining up with TRBD2. The germline gives CDR1 SGHTA, CDR2 FQGNSA. After removal of 8 bases from V and 3 bases from J, the junction contained 3 bases not matched to a gene. The CDR3 totals 15 residues. The CDR3 reads CASGLAGGSTDTQYF. CDR3 nucleotide sequence: TGTGCCAGCGGACTAGCGGGGGGGTCAACAGATACGCAGTATTTT.

Here the CDR3 DNA reads TGTGCCAGCAGCCAAGGAGTCGGGACTAGCGGGGAAGATGAGCAGTTCTTC. This sequence encodes CASSQGVGTSGEDEQFF. The chain joins TRBV4-2 to TRBJ2-1; TRBD2 matches at 13 bases. Trimming cost V 1 base and J 8 bases; bases outside gene matches: 8. This CDR3 has 17 residues. Germline CDR1 LGHNA, CDR2 YNFKEQ.

This clone has a single count. V and J are TRBV5-1 and TRBJ2-5; 12 bases agree with TRBD1. TRBJ2-7 explains the end of the DNA better; the J call may be wrong. The CDR3 totals 17 residues. Germline CDR1 and CDR2: SGHRS and YFSETQ. Here the CDR3 DNA reads TGCGCCAGCAGCCCGACCCACACCGGGACAGGGGGCGACGAGCAGTACTTC. Its translation: CASSPTHTGTGGDEQYF.

The genes are TRBV9 and TRBJ1-3; D is unresolved. CDR1 is SGDLS and CDR2 is YYNGEE in the germline V gene. Trimming pared 3 bases from V and 0 bases from J, leaving 13 bases between. This CDR3 contains 16 residues. CDR3 nucleotide sequence: TGTGCCAGCAGCGGAGACCAGAGGAGCTCTGGAAACACCATATATTTT. Amino acids: CASSGDQRSSGNTIYF.

The rearrangement uses TRBV4-3 and TRBJ1-2, with D uncertain. Germline assignment: CDR1 LGHNA and CDR2 YSLEER. CDR3 length: 15 residues. V was shortened by 0 bases and J by 8 bases, with 16 bases between the two germline ends. The CDR3 loop reads CASSQEHRSFLGYTF. The DNA of the CDR3 is TGCGCCAGCAGCCAAGAACACAGATCCTTTTTGGGCTACACCTTC.

The rearrangement joins TRBV5-1 to TRBJ2-5; 15 nucleotides align to TRBD2. The CDR3 consists of 17 residues. Germline CDR1 SGHRS, CDR2 YFSETQ. V lost 4 bases to trimming and J lost 5 bases; unmatched junction nucleotides: 9. The CDR3: CASSRGLAGGERETQYF. In DNA, the CDR3 is TGCGCCAGCAGCCGAGGACTAGCGGGGGGGGAGAGGGAGACCCAGTACTTC.

The V and J genes are TRBV6-1 and TRBJ1-4, with TRBD1 identical over 9 bases. The V and J ends lost 0 bases and 7 bases, in that order; junction bases with no gene match: 3. CDR3 length equals 15 residues. Germline CDR1 is MNHNS and CDR2 is SASEGT. CDR3 sequence (DNA): TGTGCCAGCAGTGAAGCACAGGGGGCTTTTGAAAAACTGTTTTTT. Translation gives CASSEAQGAFEKLFF.

The chain has TRBV30 and TRBJ1-6; TRBD1 might be the D (6 bases). Germline V gene data show CDR1 as GTSNPN and CDR2 as SVGIG (reference sequence). The CDR3 spans 13 residues. V shed 3 bases and J shed 7 bases, with 10 bases lying between them. The CDR3 region has the DNA TGTGCCTGGAGAGGACAGCTGAATTCACCCCTCCACTTT. It yields the protein CAWRGQLNSPLHF.

V is TRBV10-3 and J is TRBJ2-3; 11 bases are a match to TRBD1. Per germline, CDR1 ENHRY and CDR2 SYGVKD. Trimming removed 6 bases from V and 2 bases from J; junction bases left unmatched: 4. CDR3 length: 15 residues. CDR3 sequence reads: CAIRGGQGDTDTQYF. The CDR3 nucleotides read TGTGCCATCAGGGGGGGACAGGGGGACACAGATACGCAGTATTTT.